The rows below give T cell receptor beta chains drawn from one sample of a study of cytomegalovirus exposure and HLA in healthy donors. Assay: immunoSEQ multiplex PCR; the TCRdb copy retains only in-frame clones and omits some. The repertoire holds approximately 110,000 clones, with 82% as singletons. Sequencing was carried out using PBMCs. These receptors originate from a woman under 30 in good health and CMV-seronegative. CDR3s include the opening cysteine and the closing phenylalanine or tryptophan.

j_call: TRBJ1-1
v_call: TRBV5-1
cdr3_aa: CASNIMYGNTEAFF

j_call: TRBJ2-5
v_call: TRBV19
cdr3_aa: CASSQTGSLETQYF

j_call: TRBJ2-5
v_call: TRBV13
cdr3_aa: CASSATSGGAKQETQYF

j_call: TRBJ2-7
v_call: TRBV28
cdr3_aa: CASSLLRGEQYF

j_call: TRBJ1-1
v_call: TRBV10-3
cdr3_aa: CAISDIGVTEAFF

j_call: TRBJ1-1
v_call: TRBV18
cdr3_aa: CASSNRQHMNTEAFF

j_call: TRBJ2-5
v_call: TRBV29-1
cdr3_aa: CSVITGAGETQYF

j_call: TRBJ1-1
v_call: TRBV2
cdr3_aa: CASTYQANTEAFF

j_call: TRBJ1-5
v_call: TRBV7-2
cdr3_aa: CASSLDSASNQPQHF

j_call: TRBJ2-1
v_call: TRBV7-9
cdr3_aa: CASSKPGLAGVREQFF

j_call: TRBJ2-2
v_call: TRBV27
cdr3_aa: CASSLVRQGTTGELFF

j_call: TRBJ2-1
v_call: TRBV2
cdr3_aa: CASRSWDRGRNEQFF

j_call: TRBJ1-6
v_call: TRBV27
cdr3_aa: CASLSLRGNSPLHF

j_call: TRBJ2-5
v_call: TRBV7-6
cdr3_aa: CASSLSAGVTQETQYF

j_call: TRBJ2-1
v_call: TRBV11-2
cdr3_aa: CASSFLQMGLAGAPEQFF

j_call: TRBJ2-7
v_call: TRBV13
cdr3_aa: CASSPRQGIGYEQYF

j_call: TRBJ1-2
v_call: TRBV18
cdr3_aa: CASSPTRTVFEGYGYTF

j_call: TRBJ2-7
v_call: TRBV29-1
cdr3_aa: CSVGGRDRAYF

j_call: TRBJ2-3
v_call: TRBV27
cdr3_aa: CASWPRGAGTDTQYF

j_call: TRBJ1-6
v_call: TRBV7-9
cdr3_aa: CATTDRSFDSPLHF

j_call: TRBJ1-1
v_call: TRBV7-2
cdr3_aa: CASSFRASGDTEAFF

j_call: TRBJ2-3
v_call: TRBV2
cdr3_aa: CASSPGPVRGRTDTQYF

j_call: TRBJ1-2
v_call: TRBV5-1
cdr3_aa: CASSRDSNYGYTF

j_call: TRBJ2-1
v_call: TRBV11-3
cdr3_aa: CASSLRRNEQFF

j_call: TRBJ1-1
v_call: TRBV19
cdr3_aa: CASSIDADRGRTRTEAFF

j_call: TRBJ2-1
v_call: TRBV10-3
cdr3_aa: CAISEYSGDYNEQFF